What follows describes a single T cell receptor (beta chain). This clonotype was detected only a few times. The antigen it recognizes is unknown. Within one base of it there is no much larger clone, and no base qualities were kept. TCRdb shows the sequencer as Illumina HiSeq 1500. Starting from the raw public reads, TCRdb applied fastp trimming at Q25, assembled clones with MiXCR and retained in-frame beta chains. Each entry merges the rows of one CDR3 protein and shows their most common DNA and genes. The sample table records 200,000 to 300,000 distinct CDR3 sequences; roughly 13% of these occur just once. The ten largest clones represent about 8.7% of the sample. These data originate in a study of T cell repertoires in cytomegalovirus infection (dated by TCRdb to about 2019). For the study in its entirety: Because public TCR beta signatures pointed to carriage of CMV infection together with the matching HLA type, the HLA type of each donor mattered for the analysis. On the study overall, not on this receptor specifically: In both this cohort and an independent 352-donor cohort, the cumulative frequency of public TCR beta family members distinguished carriers of CMV infection plus the relevant HLA type. In the ex vivo response, HLA-C-restricted CMV-specific TCR beta clonotypes were dominant, and in two of eight donors the single most frequent clonotype came from this HLA-C-restricted group.

The TCR comes from a human donor in good health (CMV status not recorded). Some clones in this sample may be carry-over from other donors' samples. Sequenced material: PBMCs.

The CDR3 reads CSVAGGPETQYF. The nucleotide sequence is TGCAGCGTTGCGGGGGGGCCGGAGACCCAGTACTTC. The chain joins TRBV29-1 to TRBJ2-5; 8 bases in the middle match TRBD2. Reading from cysteine to phenylalanine, the CDR3 counts 12 amino acids. Kept here is only the CDR3 DNA, which spans 36 bases and is read in frame from base 1. The germline V gene provides CDR1 SQVTM and CDR2 ANQGSEA. V trim: 4 bases; J trim: 5 bases; unmatched bases: 3.